This TCR beta chain was profiled in a study of OX40 agonist ivuxolimab in advanced cancers. The germline V gene encodes CDR1 MNHEY and CDR2 SVGAGI. V lost 5 bases and J lost 3; bases outside the gene matches: 4. This CDR3 region has 14 residues. TCRdb's copy holds only in-frame clones and misses some; the assay was immunoSEQ multiplex PCR. The data contain tens of thousands of clones, over 80% of them singletons. This TCR came from an adult with an advanced solid tumor such as melanoma, head and neck, liver or kidney cancer. Material: CD4+ or CD8+ T cells sorted from blood, obtained in a trial of the OX40 agonist ivuxolimab. The V call is TRBV6-5, the J call TRBJ1-2; 9 positions match TRBD1. The CDR3 is CASSRGQGYYGYTF. As DNA, the CDR3 is TGTGCCAGCAGTCGGGGACAGGGATACTATGGCTACACCTTC.